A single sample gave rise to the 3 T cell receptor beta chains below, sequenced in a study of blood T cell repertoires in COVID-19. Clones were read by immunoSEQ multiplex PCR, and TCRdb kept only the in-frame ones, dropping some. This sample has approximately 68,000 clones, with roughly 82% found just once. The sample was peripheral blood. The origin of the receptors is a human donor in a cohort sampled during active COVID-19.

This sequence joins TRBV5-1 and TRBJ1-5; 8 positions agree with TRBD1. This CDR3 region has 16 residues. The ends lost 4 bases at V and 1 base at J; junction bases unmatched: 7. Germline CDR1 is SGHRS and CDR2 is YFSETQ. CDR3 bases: TGCGCCAGCAGCCTCGGACAGGGAGGCAGCAATCAGCCCCAGCATTTT. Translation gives CASSLGQGGSNQPQHF.

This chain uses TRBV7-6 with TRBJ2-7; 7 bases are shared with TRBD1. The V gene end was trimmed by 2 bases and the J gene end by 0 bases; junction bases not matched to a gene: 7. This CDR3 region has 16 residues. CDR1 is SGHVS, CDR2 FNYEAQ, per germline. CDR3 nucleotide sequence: TGTGCCAGCAGCTTATCGGGACAGCCGAGCTCCTACGAGCAGTACTTC. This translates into CASSLSGQPSSYEQYF.

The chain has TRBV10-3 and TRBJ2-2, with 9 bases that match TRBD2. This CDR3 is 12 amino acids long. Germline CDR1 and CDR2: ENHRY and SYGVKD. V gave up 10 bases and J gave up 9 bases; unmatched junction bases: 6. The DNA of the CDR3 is TGTGCCAGTAGCGGGGGCCCCCGGGAGCTGTTTTTT. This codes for CASSGGPRELFF.